This entry describes one T cell receptor (beta chain). These data come from a study of blood T cell repertoires in COVID-19. Looking at the study overall: Italy, Spain and the United States were the sources of the convalescent and acute COVID-19 samples. PBMCs, B-cell-depleted T cells, or T cells provided the cDNA or gDNA that made up the material.

The assay was immunoSEQ multiplex PCR, and TCRdb's table has in-frame clones only and misses some. The data hold some 130,000 clones, with around nine tenths observed a single time. V gave up 1 base and J gave up 0 bases, with 4 bases separating them. CDR3 length: 13 residues. Germline lookup yields CDR1 SGHRS and CDR2 YFSETQ. One Seattle source followed patients from active infection through their disease course. The receptor was derived from a man between 60 and 75 years old with COVID-19, enrolled during active disease. The specimen was peripheral blood. This rearrangement joins TRBV5-1 to TRBJ1-1; D unclear. CDR3: CASSLTVNTEAFF. The CDR3, as DNA: TGCGCCAGCAGCTTGACAGTGAACACTGAAGCTTTCTTT.